This record covers a single TCR beta chain. CDR1 PRHDT and CDR2 FYEKMQ come from the germline V gene (reference sequence). The germline V and J ends were trimmed by 3 bases and 2 bases, with 8 bases remaining between them. The CDR3 sequence is 13 residues long. This record comes from a study of cytomegalovirus exposure and HLA in healthy donors. 13 Jbeta primers and 60 Vbeta primers were used for the PCR. The authors' processing: A follow-up analysis tallied around 80 million unique TCR beta chains, approximately 10 million shared. TCRdb keeps only in-frame clones here, not all; method: immunoSEQ multiplex PCR. The D gene and trimming were derived from the DNA, and the V and J assignments and clone size from that table. The sample carries a few hundred thousand clones, 80% to 90% recorded once.

This sequence originates from a man aged 25-40 years in good health and CMV-seronegative. Sequenced: PBMCs. The V gene is TRBV13, the J gene TRBJ2-7; D perhaps matches TRBD1 (6 bases). The CDR3 spells CASSFGQTYEQYF. CDR3 sequence (DNA): TGTGCCAGCAGCTTTGGACAGACCTACGAGCAGTACTTC. Looking up the rest from reference TRBV13 and TRBJ2-7 gives the full variable domain: AAGVIQSPRHLIKEKRETATLKCYPIPRHDTVYWYQQGPGQDPQFLISFYEKMQSDKGSIPDRFSAQQFSDYHSELNMSSLELGDSALYFCASSFGQTYEQYFGPGTRLTVT.